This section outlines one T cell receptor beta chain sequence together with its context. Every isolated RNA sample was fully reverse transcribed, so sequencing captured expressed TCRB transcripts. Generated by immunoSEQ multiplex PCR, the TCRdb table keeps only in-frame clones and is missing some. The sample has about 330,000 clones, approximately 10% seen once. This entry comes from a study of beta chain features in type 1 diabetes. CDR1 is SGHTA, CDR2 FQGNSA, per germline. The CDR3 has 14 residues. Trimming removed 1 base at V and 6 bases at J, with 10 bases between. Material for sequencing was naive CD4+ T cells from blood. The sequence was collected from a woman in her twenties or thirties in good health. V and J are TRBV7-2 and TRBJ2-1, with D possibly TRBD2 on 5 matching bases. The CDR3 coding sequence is TGTGCCAGCAGCTTAGTTAGGGAGTCCAATGAGCAGTTCTTC. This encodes CASSLVRESNEQFF.